This T cell receptor beta chain was recovered during a study of T cells in Graves' hyperthyroidism and ophthalmopathy (dated by TCRdb to the late 2010s). Study-level background: Peripheral blood was sampled at the time of initial diagnosis, prior to any treatment. TCR V-J signatures able to tell the groups apart were searched for in a discovery cohort of 90 to 100 patients, of whom over 40 had Graves' ophthalmopathy and under 65 had stable Graves' hyperthyroidism. Prospective prediction of ophthalmopathy was tested in an independent validation cohort of fewer than 20 hyperthyroidism patients and 15 to 17 patients who later progressed to ophthalmopathy. The approximately 90 discovery patients were randomly split 7:3 into training and test sets. In several Graves' hyperthyroidism patients, the study also compared T-cell repertoires from thyroid tissue with T-cell repertoires from blood. Following sampling, methimazole starting at 30 mg daily was given to hyperthyroidism patients, and high-dose intravenous methylprednisolone was given to ophthalmopathy patients. The paper reports TCR Vbeta CDR3 sequencing of over 120 peripheral blood samples: approximately 41 ophthalmopathy, approximately 74 hyperthyroidism and 17 progressor patients. Overall results and qualifications from the work: Most expanded thyroid clonotypes (frequency above 0.001) were also found in blood, which suggests that blood repertoires may mirror thyroid immune responses. No statistical method was used to set the sample size in advance, and investigators knew the group allocation. Ophthalmopathy was separated from stable hyperthyroidism by a 13 V-J signature model, with 85% to 90% sensitivity and roughly 81% specificity obtained in cross-validation and 80%/75% obtained in testing. In validation, the model predicted progression to ophthalmopathy a median of about 5.9 months before onset, with about 71% sensitivity and about 72% specificity.

V lost 5 bases and J lost 0 bases; the stretch between them is 7 bases long. CDR1 and CDR2 (SGHVS, FQNEAQ) derive from the germline V gene. From the cysteine through the phenylalanine, the CDR3 covers 13 amino acids. Just the 39-base CDR3 DNA is kept, in frame starting at base 1. Amplification of TCR beta CDR3 regions was carried out from RNA transcripts. The TCR CDR3 was subjected to a first round of RT-PCR using the HTBI primer set and the Qiagen OneStep RT-PCR kit. A second multiplex PCR round built the libraries, followed by size selection and purification. The libraries were sequenced on an Illumina HiSeq2000 using paired-end 100 bp reads. In the source study's methods: Raw data were processed with SOAPnuke, discarding reads with adapters, uncalled bases, mean Phred below 15, or no exact constant-primer or identifier match. High-quality paired reads were merged using COPE v1.2.5, and each unique nucleotide sequence was defined as a clonotype. MiTCR v1.1 was used to align clonotypes to the IMGT TRBV, TRBD and TRBJ reference segments. Only V-J combinations with frequency above 0.0001, covering 99.2% of repertoires, were analysed. A TCS score was defined as the ratio of F50 (clonal expansion) to E x V (chaos), with BLOSUM62-based TCRdist applied between CDR3 peptides within each V-J. Welch's t-statistics and random forest reduced 450 to 600 V-J features to 10 to 15, which were used in a naive Bayes classifier (R e1071). Clones were called with MiXCR by TCRdb after fastp trimmed the public reads at Q25, and only in-frame beta chains were retained. Here each entry gathers all rows of one CDR3 protein and keeps the most common genes and DNA. TCRdb's processing, not the study's, gives the V and J calls here. This sample is represented by around 570,000 distinct CDR3 sequences; 20% of them were singletons. The ten biggest clones cover about half of the sample.

In the ophthalmopathy patients, disease was moderately to severely active, with a Clinical Activity Score of 3 or more, a NOSPECS grade of 4 or more, and a duration of less than 3 months. The study excluded patients with uncontrolled infections, other autoimmune diseases, pregnancy or lactation. Clinical symptoms, serum thyroxine and TRAb, thyroid ultrasound, and orbital computed tomography formed the basis for the diagnoses. Ficoll-Paque density gradient centrifugation was used to isolate PBMCs from approximately 10 ml of fresh peripheral blood. Total RNA was extracted using Trizol reagent, and RNA quality was assessed on an Agilent 2100 Bioanalyzer. Comments on this clonotype: Its antigen is not yet known. No base quality information exists; no much larger clone differs at one position.

The sequence derives from a man aged 40-49 years with Graves' ophthalmopathy. Recombination connected TRBV7-8 to TRBJ1-1; the D gene cannot be named for sure. The sequencing sample was made of blood. The DNA is as follows: TGTGCCAGCAGCGCAGTGATGAACACTGAAGCTTTCTTT. Translated, this is CASSAVMNTEAFF. The full variable domain, with segments outside the CDR3 supplied by the reference TRBV7-8 and TRBJ1-1 proteins, appears as GAGVSQSPRYKVAKRGQDVALRCDPISGHVSLFWYQQALGQGPEFLTYFQNEAQLDKSGLPSDRFFAERPEGSVSTLKIQRTQQEDSAVYLCASSAVMNTEAFFGQGTRLTVV.